Only a few counts were recorded for the clone carrying this T cell receptor beta chain. The entry originates in a study of response to subunit inactivated influenza vaccine. TCRdb re-derived calls from the RT-PCR reads in MiXCR, one entry per CDR3 protein. The top ten hold approximately 10% of the sample, which has roughly 620,000 distinct CDR3 sequences, approximately 10% seen once. Germline V CDR1 and CDR2: SGHTA, FQGNSA. Trimming took 2 bases from V and 6 from J; bases not matched to a gene: 3. The CDR3 has 14 amino acids. The same data also contributed to another study, on T cells expressing NK-cell markers. That paper states: 5'RACE template switching built TCR beta cDNA with unique molecular identifiers. A range of about 1.0-8% of CD8+ T cells consisted of dominant NKG2C+ clonotypes in 5 or 6 donors. Four donors likewise had their CD3+CD56-NKG2C+ fraction led by these clonotypes. There remained a lack of clarity about HCMV specificity of expanded NKG2C+ T cell clones.

This specimen was PBMCs from blood, taken on the day of vaccination. V usage is TRBV7-2 and J usage is TRBJ2-5; 10 nucleotides align to TRBD2. This sequence was found in a man aged 50 to 60 who received an inactivated influenza vaccine. The CDR3 loop is CASSLSGGAQTQYF. CDR3 nucleotide sequence: TGTGCCAGCAGCTTAAGCGGGGGGGCCCAGACCCAGTACTTC.